The 10 T cell receptor beta chains below were found in one sample sequenced in a study of PD-L1 blockade in urothelial cancer (dated by TCRdb to the late 2010s). The method behind the library was the immunoSEQ multiplex PCR assay. This is the immuneACCESS table as TCRdb keeps it, with only in-frame sequences that have V and J called. A part of the clones is gone; compared with another copy, unresolved V genes explain less than half, and the rest is unexplained. The sample table records about 25,000 clones; almost 85% of these occur just once. Jointly, the top ten make up 9.6% of the sample. The sample was PBMCs, taken around atezolizumab (anti-PD-L1) treatment. The receptor source for this set is an older man with urothelial cancer.

This sequence joins TRBV30 and TRBJ2-5, with TRBD2 identical over 8 bases. The DNA end favors TRBJ2-7, so the J call may be wrong. In germline, CDR1 is GTSNPN, CDR2 SVGIG (reference sequence). This CDR3 region has 15 residues. CDR3 coding DNA: TGTGCCTGGAGTGTAGGGGGGACTAGGCCTTACGAGCAGTACTTC. Its protein is CAWSVGGTRPYEQYF.

The chain links TRBV20-1 to TRBJ2-1, with D possibly being TRBD2 (6 bases). CDR3 length: 11 residues. Germline V gene lookup returns CDR1 DFQATT and CDR2 SNEGSKA (reference sequence). DNA for the CDR3: TGCAGCGGGAGCCGGTACAATGAGCAGTTCTTC. Protein: CSGSRYNEQFF.

This chain uses TRBV5-4 with TRBJ2-1, with TRBD1 as a possible D gene (6 bases). Germline CDR1 reads SGHNT; CDR2 reads YYREEE (reference sequence). Trimming left V 4 bases short and J 8 bases short, with 19 bases between. The CDR3 has 15 amino acids. The CDR3 here is CASSPNRVRFDEQFF. The DNA of the CDR3 is TGTGCCAGCAGCCCGAACAGGGTACGTTTCGATGAGCAGTTCTTC.

The rearrangement uses TRBV19 and TRBJ2-1; TRBD2 agrees at 10 bases. V lost 5 bases and J lost 0; bases outside the gene matches: 1. The CDR3 is made up of 15 amino acids. Germline CDR1 and CDR2: LNHDA and SQIVND (reference sequence). CDR3 protein: CASSASGSSYNEQFF. The CDR3 nucleotides read TGTGCCAGTAGTGCTAGCGGGAGCTCCTACAATGAGCAGTTCTTC.

This sequence joins TRBV19 and TRBJ1-5; TRBD1 might be the D (5 bases). Trimming cost V 1 base and J 5 bases, with 18 bases left between them. CDR1 is LNHDA, CDR2 SQIVND, per germline (reference sequence). The CDR3 length is 17 residues. This CDR3 reads CASSIAGPSLPDQPQHF. Written as DNA, the CDR3 is TGTGCCAGTAGTATAGCAGGGCCATCGTTGCCCGATCAGCCCCAGCATTTT.

A single count supports this clone. This chain joins TRBV9 and TRBJ2-7, with TRBD1 identical over 10 bases. The CDR3 runs to 15 residues. Germline CDR1 and CDR2: SGDLS and YYNGEE. Trimming cost V 0 bases and J 7 bases; bases outside gene matches: 7. CDR3 DNA sequence: TGTGCCAGCAGCGTAGGAGGGACAGGGGCACAAGAGCAGTACTTC. This sequence encodes CASSVGGTGAQEQYF.

A single count supports this clone. This chain links TRBV30 with TRBJ1-1, with a weak D call TRBD1 (6 bases). This CDR3 region has 13 residues. CDR1 is GTSNPN, CDR2 SVGIG, per germline (reference sequence). Trimming removed 5 bases at V and 6 bases at J, with 16 bases between. Here the CDR3 DNA reads TGTGCCTGGTCGGACAGCCTAGGCGCTGAAGCTTTCTTT. Translating gives CAWSDSLGAEAFF.

V gene TRBV10-3 combines with J gene TRBJ2-1; possibly TRBD2 for D (5 bases). The CDR3 is 15 residues long. The V end was cut by 3 bases, the J end by 6 bases, with 15 bases between. Germline V CDR1 and CDR2: ENHRY, SYGVKD. CDR3 loop: CAISERLRGTNEQFF. CDR3 nucleotide sequence: TGTGCCATCAGTGAACGTCTTCGGGGAACCAATGAGCAGTTCTTC.

This chain joins TRBV19 and TRBJ2-1, with 8 bases matching TRBD2. CDR3 length: 15 residues. The J segment lost 5 bases and the V segment lost 8 bases, leaving 11 bases of the junction unmatched. Germline values: CDR1 LNHDA, CDR2 SQIVND (reference sequence). The CDR3 here is CASGIAGRRDNEQFF. DNA of the CDR3: TGTGCCAGTGGAATAGCGGGGAGGAGGGACAATGAGCAGTTCTTC.

The chain joins TRBV5-6 to TRBJ1-1; D is unclear. Trimming pared 0 bases from V and 0 bases from J, leaving 6 bases between. The CDR3 covers 14 residues. Per the germline V gene, CDR1 is SGHDT and CDR2 is YYEEEE. CDR3 sequence (DNA): TGTGCCAGCAGCTTGGGGCAGATGAACACTGAAGCTTTCTTT. Amino acids: CASSLGQMNTEAFF.